This passage covers 7 T cell receptor beta chains from one sample sequenced in a study of CD8 T cells in Susac syndrome. Random hexamers were used to reverse transcribe roughly 0.45 to 1 ug of RNA. In TCRdb, the immunoSEQ multiplex PCR reads were re-called with MiXCR into one record per CDR3 protein. The repertoire includes around 300,000 distinct CDR3 sequences, around 90% of them detected once, and about 0.07% sits in the top ten. The sequenced material came from CD4+ T cells from PBMCs. These receptor sequences come from a human donor with multiple sclerosis.

The rearrangement joins TRBV12-3 or TRBV12-4 to TRBJ1-4; tentatively, D is TRBD1 (5 bases). The CDR3 extends over 15 amino acids. Trimming pared 5 bases from V and 5 bases from J, leaving 15 bases between. Here the CDR3 DNA reads TGTGCCAGCAGTCCCAGGGAGCCAAGGAATGAAAAACTGTTTTTT. It is translated as CASSPREPRNEKLFF.

CDR3 region: CSVDGAYQETQYF. The CDR3 DNA reads as TGCAGCGTTGATGGGGCGTACCAAGAGACCCAGTACTTC. The V gene is TRBV29-1, the J gene TRBJ2-5; weak D call: TRBD1 (5 bases). This CDR3 has 13 residues. V was trimmed by 3 bases and J by 0 bases, leaving 8 bases between them. The V gene's germline CDR1 is SQVTM and CDR2 ANQGSEA.

This clonotype was detected only once. CDR3 bases: TGTGCCAGCAGCCCTTTAGACAGACACTATGGCTACACCTTC. Protein sequence: CASSPLDRHYGYTF. The chain couples TRBV3-1 to TRBJ1-2, with D possibly TRBD1 on 5 matching bases. Trimming shortened V by 4 bases and J by 3 bases, and 12 bases separated the two germline ends. The CDR3 extends over 14 amino acids. CDR1 and CDR2 from the germline V gene are LGHDT and YNNKEL (reference sequence).

The chain carries TRBV5-1 and TRBJ2-7; D uncertain. CDR1 and CDR2 from the germline V gene are SGHRS and YFSETQ. The CDR3 spans 15 residues. V was trimmed by 0 bases and J by 3 bases, leaving 13 bases between them. The CDR3 DNA is TGCGCCAGCAGCTTGGGGCCAGGCGGCGACTACGAGCAGTACTTC. The encoded protein is CASSLGPGGDYEQYF.

The chain carries TRBV12-3 or TRBV12-4 and TRBJ1-2; 10 nucleotides agree with TRBD1. Germline trimming cut 6 bases from V and 7 bases from J; bases unmatched to any gene: 8. There are 14 residues in the CDR3. The CDR3 DNA follows: TGTGCCAGCAGGATTTGGACAGGGGGAGGTGGCTACACCTTC. This codes for CASRIWTGGGGYTF.

The chain links TRBV5-1 to TRBJ1-3, with 8 bases lining up with TRBD1. Germline CDR1 SGHRS, CDR2 YFSETQ. Trimming removed 7 bases from V and 1 base from J; junction bases left unmatched: 1. This CDR3 region has 13 residues. The CDR3 nucleotides read TGCGCCAGCCGGACAGGGTCTGGAAACACCATATATTTT. Translating gives CASRTGSGNTIYF.

Worth noting for this clonotype: At one end the junction does not follow the germline gene, possibly because of a read error. V gene TRBV7-7 combines with J gene TRBJ1-3, with TRBD1 matching over 7 bases. Germline V CDR1 and CDR2: SSHAT, FNYEAQ (reference sequence). The CDR3 is 14 residues long. The CDR3 DNA reads as TGTGCTAGCAGCCCTGGACAGGCTGGAAACACCATATATTTT. Translating gives CASSPGQAGNTIYF.